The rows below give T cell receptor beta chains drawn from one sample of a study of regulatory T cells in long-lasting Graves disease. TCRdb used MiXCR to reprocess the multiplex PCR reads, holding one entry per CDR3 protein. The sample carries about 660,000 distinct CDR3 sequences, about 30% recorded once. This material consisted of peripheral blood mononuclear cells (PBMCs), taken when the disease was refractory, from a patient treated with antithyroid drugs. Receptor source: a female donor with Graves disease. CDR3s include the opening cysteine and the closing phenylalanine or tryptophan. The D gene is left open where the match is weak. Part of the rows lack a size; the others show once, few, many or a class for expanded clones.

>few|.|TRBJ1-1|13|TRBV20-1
CSARVDGTVKAFF
TGCAGTGCTAGAGTGGATGGGACGGTGAAAGCTTTCTTT
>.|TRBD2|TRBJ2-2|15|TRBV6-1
CASTLAGVDTGELFF
TGTGCCAGCACCTTAGCGGGAGTGGACACCGGGGAGCTGTTTTTT
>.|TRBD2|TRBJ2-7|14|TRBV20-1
CSARGLAHLYEQYF
TGCAGTGCTAGAGGACTAGCGCACCTCTACGAGCAGTACTTC
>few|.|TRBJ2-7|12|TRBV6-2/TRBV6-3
CASSYVSYEQYF
TGTGCCAGCAGTTATGTGTCCTACGAGCAGTACTTC
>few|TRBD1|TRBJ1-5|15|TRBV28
CATRTETGLDQPQHF
TGTGCCACCCGCACGGAGACAGGGCTGGATCAGCCCCAGCATTTT
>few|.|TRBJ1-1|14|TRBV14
CASSQGAWGTEAFF
TGTGCCAGCAGCCAAGGGGCATGGGGCACTGAAGCTTTCTTT
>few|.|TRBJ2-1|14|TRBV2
CASSAGLPGNEQFF
TGTGCCAGCAGTGCGGGACTCCCGGGGAATGAGCAGTTCTTC
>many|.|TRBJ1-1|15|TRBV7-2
CASSVTGRTNTEAFF
TGTGCCAGCAGCGTAACAGGACGGACGAACACTGAAGCTTTCTTT
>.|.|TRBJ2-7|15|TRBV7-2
CASSLVGTESFEQYF
TGTGCCAGCAGCTTAGTCGGGACGGAGTCCTTCGAGCAGTACTTC
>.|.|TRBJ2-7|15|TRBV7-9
CASSSIPGNAYEQYF
TGCGCCAGCAGCTCCATCCCAGGGAATGCCTACGAGCAGTACTTC
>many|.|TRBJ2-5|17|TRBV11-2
CASSLGGSGTDQETQYF
TGTGCCAGCAGCTTAGGGGGCAGCGGAACCGACCAAGAGACCCAGTACTTC
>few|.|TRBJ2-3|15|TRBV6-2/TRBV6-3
CASSYGGPSTDTQYF
TGTGCCAGCAGTTACGGCGGTCCTAGCACAGATACGCAGTATTTT
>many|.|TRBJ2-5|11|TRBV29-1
CSVRSEETQYF
TGCAGCGTTAGGTCTGAAGAGACCCAGTACTTC
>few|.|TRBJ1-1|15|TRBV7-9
CASSLAAGLSTEAFF
TGTGCCAGCAGCTTAGCAGCAGGGTTAAGCACTGAAGCTTTCTTT
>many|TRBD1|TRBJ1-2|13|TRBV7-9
CASSWDSSYGYTF
TGTGCCAGCAGCTGGGACAGTAGCTATGGCTACACCTTC
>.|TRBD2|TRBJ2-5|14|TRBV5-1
CASSMVREAETQYF
TGCGCCAGCAGCATGGTGCGGGAGGCAGAGACCCAGTACTTC
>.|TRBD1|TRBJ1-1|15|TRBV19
CALDMGTGRGTEAFF
TGTGCTTTAGACATGGGGACAGGCCGTGGGACTGAAGCTTTCTTT
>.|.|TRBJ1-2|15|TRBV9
CASSVDLTPNYGYTF
TGTGCCAGCAGCGTAGATCTCACCCCTAACTATGGCTACACCTTC
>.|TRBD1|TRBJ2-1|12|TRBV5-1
CASSSDRGGQFF
TGCGCCAGCAGCAGCGACAGGGGTGGGCAGTTCTTC
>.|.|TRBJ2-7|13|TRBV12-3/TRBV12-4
CASSFGVVGEQYF
TGTGCCAGCAGTTTTGGGGTCGTGGGAGAGCAGTACTTC
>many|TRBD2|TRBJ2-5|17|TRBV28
CASSYRTSGRFTKTQYF
TGTGCCAGCAGTTACCGGACTAGCGGGAGGTTCACGAAGACCCAGTACTTC
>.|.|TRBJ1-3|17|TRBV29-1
CSVEVREGRKSGNTIYF
TGCAGCGTTGAAGTCCGCGAAGGGCGGAAGTCTGGAAACACCATATATTTT
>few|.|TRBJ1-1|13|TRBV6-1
CACDGAVATEAFF
TGTGCCTGCGACGGGGCAGTGGCCACTGAAGCTTTCTTT
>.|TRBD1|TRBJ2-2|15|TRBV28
CASRDRGSRAGELFF
TGTGCCAGCAGGGACAGGGGGTCAAGGGCCGGGGAGCTGTTTTTT
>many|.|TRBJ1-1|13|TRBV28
CASSFNRDTEAFF
TGTGCCAGCAGTTTTAACAGGGACACTGAAGCTTTCTTT
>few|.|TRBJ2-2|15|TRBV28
CASSYPGESTGELFF
TGTGCCAGCAGTTACCCAGGGGAGAGCACCGGGGAGCTGTTTTTT
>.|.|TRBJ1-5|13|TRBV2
CATGPGAAQPQHF
TGTGCCACCGGCCCGGGGGCGGCTCAGCCCCAGCATTTT
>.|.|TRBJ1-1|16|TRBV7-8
CASSLAGDPSNTEAFF
TGTGCCAGCAGCTTAGCCGGGGACCCATCGAACACTGAAGCTTTCTTT
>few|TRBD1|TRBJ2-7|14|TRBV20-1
CSASHRDRVYEQYF
TGCAGTGCTAGCCACCGGGACAGGGTCTACGAGCAGTACTTC
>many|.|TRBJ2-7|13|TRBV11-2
CASSLGQPYEQYF
TGTGCCAGCAGCTTAGGACAGCCGTACGAGCAGTACTTC
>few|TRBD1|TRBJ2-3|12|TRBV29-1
CSGDSTTDTQYF
TGCAGCGGGGACAGTACTACAGATACGCAGTATTTT
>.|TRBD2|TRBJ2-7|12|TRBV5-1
CASSISGGSGNF
TGCGCCAGCAGTATCTCCGGGGGGTCTGGAAACTTC
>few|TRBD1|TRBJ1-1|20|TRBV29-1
CSVGDRVLKSGSGVNTEAFF
TGCAGCGTTGGGGACAGGGTCCTAAAGTCAGGGAGTGGCGTGAACACTGAAGCTTTCTTT
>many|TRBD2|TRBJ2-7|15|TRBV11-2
CASSLGLASTYEQYF
TGTGCCAGCAGCTTGGGACTAGCGAGCACCTACGAGCAGTACTTC
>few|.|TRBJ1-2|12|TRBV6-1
CATLGRAYGYTF
TGTGCCACCCTCGGGAGGGCCTATGGCTACACCTTC
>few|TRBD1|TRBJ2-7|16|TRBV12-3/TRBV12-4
CASSLIEDRGRYEQYF
TGTGCCAGCAGTTTAATTGAAGACAGGGGGAGATACGAGCAGTACTTC
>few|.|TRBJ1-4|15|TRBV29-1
CSVGTGGASNEKLFF
TGCAGCGTTGGGACCGGTGGGGCCTCTAATGAAAAACTGTTTTTT
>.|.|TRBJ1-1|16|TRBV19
CASSTRDGLRSTEAFF
TGTGCCAGTAGTACCCGGGACGGACTAAGGAGCACTGAAGCTTTCTTT
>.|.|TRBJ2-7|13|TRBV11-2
CASSSHRAIEQYF
TGTGCCAGCAGCTCCCACCGGGCGATTGAGCAGTACTTC
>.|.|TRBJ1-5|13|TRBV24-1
CATSDEQGQPQHF
TGTGCCACCAGTGATGAACAGGGTCAGCCCCAGCATTTT
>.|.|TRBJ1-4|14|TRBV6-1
CASRRAGGGEKLFF
TGTGCCAGCAGAAGGGCGGGGGGTGGTGAAAAACTGTTTTTT
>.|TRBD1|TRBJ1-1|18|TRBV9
CASSVGGGGLGSSTEAFF
TGTGCCAGCAGCGTAGGTGGAGGGGGCCTGGGATCGAGCACTGAAGCTTTCTTT
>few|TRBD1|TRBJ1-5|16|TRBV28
CASSPRPGQGYQPQHF
TGTGCCAGCAGTCCTAGGCCGGGACAGGGTTATCAGCCCCAGCATTTT
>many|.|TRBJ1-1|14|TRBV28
CASSAPGQGGEAFF
TGTGCCAGCAGTGCGCCCGGGCAGGGTGGTGAAGCTTTCTTT
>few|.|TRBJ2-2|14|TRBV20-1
CSARDLLNTGELFF
TGCAGTGCTAGAGATCTACTGAACACCGGGGAGCTGTTTTTT
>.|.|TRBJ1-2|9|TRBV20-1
CSVSYGYTF
TGCAGTGTCTCCTATGGCTACACCTTC
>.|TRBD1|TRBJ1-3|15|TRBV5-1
CASSSDRGSGNTIYF
TGTGCCAGCAGCTCAGACAGGGGCTCTGGAAACACCATATATTTT
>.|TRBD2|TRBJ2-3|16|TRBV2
CASSDAGGVSTDTQYF
TGTGCCAGCAGTGATGCGGGAGGGGTTAGCACAGATACGCAGTATTTT
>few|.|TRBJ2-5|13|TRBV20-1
CSAQGWREETQYF
TGCAGTGCTCAAGGGTGGCGAGAAGAGACCCAGTACTTC
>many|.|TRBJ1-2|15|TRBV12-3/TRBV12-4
CASSPGRGPNYGYTF
TGTGCCAGCAGTCCCGGCAGGGGTCCTAACTATGGCTACACCTTC
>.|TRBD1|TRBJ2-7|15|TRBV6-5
CASSYPRTGRHEQYF
TGTGCCAGCAGTTACCCCCGGACAGGGCGCCACGAGCAGTACTTC
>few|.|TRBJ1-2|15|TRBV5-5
CASSLEAGDAYGYTF
TGTGCCAGCAGCTTGGAGGCAGGGGACGCCTATGGCTACACCTTC
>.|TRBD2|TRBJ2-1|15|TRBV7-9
CASSSLAGVLYEQFF
TGTGCCAGCAGCTCCTTAGCGGGAGTTCTCTATGAGCAGTTCTTC
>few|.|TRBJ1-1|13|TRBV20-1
CSASSDNFFEAFF
TGCAGTGCTAGTTCGGACAATTTTTTTGAAGCTTTCTTT
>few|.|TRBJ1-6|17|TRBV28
CASSFPSSVGHNSPLHF
TGTGCCAGCAGTTTCCCTTCTTCCGTAGGGCACAATTCACCCCTCCACTTT